This T cell receptor beta chain was sequenced during a study of cytomegalovirus exposure and HLA in healthy donors. Study observations and caveats: In a later analysis, CMV-associated beta chains were mostly HLA-associated, it appeared. Per a later analysis, HLA-associated TCR beta chains showed more clonal expansion than other, equally common TCR beta chains.

Germline V lookup: CDR1 SGHNT, CDR2 YENEEA. This CDR3 spans 16 amino acids. Trimming stripped 4 bases from V and 6 bases from J, with 21 bases between. For this clone: Its antigen is as yet unknown.

PCR involved 60 Vbeta and 13 Jbeta primers. Study processing details: In a later analysis, about 12 million of tens of millions of unique beta chains occurred in at least two donors. Only in-frame clones appear in the TCRdb table, and some are missing; sequencing was by immunoSEQ multiplex PCR. The DNA was the basis for D and trimming; V, J and clone size are from that table. The table has 210,000 or so clones, nearly 80% seen once. The receptor's source is a young man in good health and CMV-seronegative. This chain connects TRBV11-3 to TRBJ2-5; TRBD2 is a possible D gene (6 bases). What was sequenced was PBMCs. The DNA of the CDR3 is TGTGCCAGCAGCTCACCCCGAGCGGGCCACTTTCAGACCCAGTACTTC. This gives the protein CASSSPRAGHFQTQYF. Full variable domain (remainder filled in from reference TRBV11-3 and TRBJ2-5): EAGVVQSPRYKIIEKKQPVAFWCNPISGHNTLYWYLQNLGQGPELLIRYENEEAVDDSQLPKDRFSAERLKGVDSTLKIQPAELGDSAVYLCASSSPRAGHFQTQYFGPGTRLLVL.